Detailed here is one T cell receptor beta chain. The antigen remains undetermined. Sequencing used immunoSEQ multiplex PCR; TCRdb keeps in-frame clones, though not all of them. This sample has about 17,000 clones, with 50% to 75% found just once. Eligibility required adulthood, ileal or ileocolonic Crohn's disease and indicated ileocolonic resection. The source of the sample is a study of T cell repertoires in ileal Crohn's disease. Study-wide background: About half of patients got postoperative therapy: about twelve thiopurines, fewer than 20 anti-TNF. Study-wide results and caveats: Endoscopic recurrence occurred in every patient whose clonality exceeded 26.8%.

Germline V gene lookup returns CDR1 MNHEY and CDR2 SVGAGI. Deletions cut 6 bases from V and 6 bases from J, with 8 bases between. CDR3 length equals 11 residues. The chain uses TRBV6-5 and TRBJ1-1, with D possibly matching TRBD1 (6 bases). What was sequenced was ileal tissue. This receptor was taken from an adult with Crohn's disease. The CDR3 spells CASRQGPEAFF. CDR3 coding DNA: TGTGCCAGCAGACAGGGCCCTGAAGCTTTCTTT.